This is a list of T cell receptor beta chains from one sample in a study of shared clonotypes between healthy human individuals. Clones were read by immunoSEQ multiplex PCR, and TCRdb kept only the in-frame ones, dropping some. The table has millions of clones, roughly 94% seen once. Material for sequencing was naive CD8+ T cells sorted from blood. These receptors all stem from a man aged 18-30 years in good health. CDR3s include the opening cysteine and the closing phenylalanine or tryptophan. A D gene is named only where the DNA matches it firmly. Clone size is not always given. Where it is, it says once, few, many or a class for expanded clones.

>TRBV2|-|TRBD2|TRBJ2-7
TGTGCCAGCGTGGGGGGGGTACTCCCGCAGTACTTC
CASVGGVLPQYF
>TRBV2|-|-|TRBJ2-3
TGTGCCAGCAGTTATATGCTAGCCGATCTAGGAGATACGCAGTATTTT
CASSYMLADLGDTQYF
>TRBV5-1|once|TRBD1|TRBJ2-7
TGCGCCAGCAGCTGGGGACAGGCCTACGAGCAGTACTTC
CASSWGQAYEQYF
>TRBV27|-|TRBD2|TRBJ2-7
TGTGCCAGCAGTCCCTCGGGGGGGAGCTCCTACGAGCAGTACTTC
CASSPSGGSSYEQYF
>TRBV15|-|-|TRBJ2-1
TGTGCCACCAGCATGGGGCAGGGTGAAGGGTACAATGAGCAGTTCTTC
CATSMGQGEGYNEQFF
>TRBV7-2|-|-|TRBJ1-5
TGTGCCAGCAGCTTAGGGGTCCCCCAGCCCCAGCATTTT
CASSLGVPQPQHF
>TRBV6-5|-|TRBD1|TRBJ2-1
TGTGCCAGCAGTGCACAGGGGTCCTACAATGAGCAGTTCTTC
CASSAQGSYNEQFF
>TRBV4-1|-|TRBD1|TRBJ2-2
TGCGCCAGCAGCCAACAGGGGGTGAACACCGGGGAGCTGTTTTTT
CASSQQGVNTGELFF
>TRBV27|-|-|TRBJ1-6
TGTGCCAGCAGTTTAACCGGGTTTTCCTATAATTCACCCCTCCACTTT
CASSLTGFSYNSPLHF
>TRBV7-9|-|-|TRBJ1-3
TGTGCCAGCAGCTTAGCGCTGTCAGTACCAGGAAACACCATATATTTT
CASSLALSVPGNTIYF
>TRBV9|once|-|TRBJ1-2
TGTGCCAGCAGCGTAGGGCCCACCCCCGGCTACACCTTC
CASSVGPTPGYTF
>TRBV7-3|-|-|TRBJ2-3
TGTGCCAGCAGCTTAACTGGCTCCACAGATACGCAGTATTTT
CASSLTGSTDTQYF
>TRBV4-2|-|TRBD2|TRBJ2-7
TGTGCCAGCAGCGTACTAGCGGGGGGGAACTACGAGCAGTACTTC
CASSVLAGGNYEQYF